These 15 T cell receptor beta chains came from one sample sequenced in a study of neurological immune-mediated disorders (dated by TCRdb to the late 2010s). Libraries came from 5' RACE. Sequencing relied on an Illumina HiSeq 2500. TCRdb reanalyzed the raw reads on its own, using fastp at Q25 for trimming and MiXCR for clone calling, and kept in-frame beta chains. Duplicate CDR3 protein sequences are folded into a single record with the most common DNA and genes. For this sample the table gives 15,000 to 20,000 distinct CDR3 sequences, of which about 10% were detected only once. Of the sample, 25% to 30% is held by the ten largest clones. Sequencing input: CD8+ T cells from blood. These receptors were taken from a woman in her forties or fifties in good health.

This clonotype was detected many times. The V and J genes are TRBV30 and TRBJ2-7; D not resolved. V shed 4 bases and J shed 6 bases, with 10 bases lying between them. Germline CDR1 GTSNPN, CDR2 SVGIG (reference sequence). This CDR3 region has 11 residues. The CDR3 coding sequence is TGTGCCTGGAAAGGTCTGGGCGAGCAGTACTTC. This sequence encodes CAWKGLGEQYF.

This clonotype was detected many times. CDR3 residues: CASTTGYEQFF. CDR3 DNA sequence: TGTGCCAGCACTACGGGATATGAGCAGTTCTTC. This chain uses TRBV2 with TRBJ2-1; TRBD2 is a possible D gene (5 bases). Germline V lookup: CDR1 SNHLY, CDR2 FYNNEI. The CDR3 length is 11 residues. V was cut by 7 bases and J by 8 bases, with 9 bases left in between.

This clonotype was picked up many times. The chain carries TRBV5-1 and TRBJ2-1, with TRBD2 matching 10 bases. This CDR3 region has 13 residues. J lost 4 bases, V lost 5 bases, and 0 bases had no gene match. Germline assignment: CDR1 SGHRS and CDR2 YFSETQ. CDR3 nucleotide sequence: TGCGCCAGCAGACTAGCGGGATACAATGAGCAGTTCTTC. Translation: CASRLAGYNEQFF. The complete variable domain, with remaining parts taken from reference TRBV5-1 and TRBJ2-1, reads KAGVTQTPRYLIKTRGQQVTLSCSPISGHRSVSWYQQTPGQGLQFLFEYFSETQRNKGNFPGRFSGRQFSNSRSEMNVSTLELGDSALYLCASRLAGYNEQFFGPGTRLTVL.

This clonotype was seen at least ten times. The chain recombines TRBV27 with TRBJ1-1; D may be TRBD1 (5 bases). Germline V lookup: CDR1 MNHEY, CDR2 SMNVEV (reference sequence). This CDR3 is 13 amino acids long. V lost 8 bases and J lost 4, with 14 bases in between. DNA for the CDR3: TGTGCCAGCCAACCCCAGGGACCCACTGAAGCTTTCTTT. Protein: CASQPQGPTEAFF.

This clonotype came up many times. CDR3 DNA sequence: TGCAGTGCTAGAAAGAGGGGGCTCAACGAGCAGTACTTC. It codes for CSARKRGLNEQYF. This rearrangement joins TRBV20-1 to TRBJ2-7; 7 bases map to TRBD1. Germline loops: CDR1 DFQATT, CDR2 SNEGSKA (reference sequence). The CDR3 sequence is 13 residues long. J lost 5 bases, V lost 2 bases, and 6 bases had no gene match.

This clonotype was recorded at least ten times. The chain couples TRBV5-6 to TRBJ2-1; 10 bases map to TRBD2. The CDR3 runs 18 residues. J lost 7 bases, V lost 7 bases, and 20 bases had no gene match. Per the germline V gene, CDR1 is SGHDT and CDR2 is YYEEEE. The CDR3 DNA follows: TGTGCCAGCGGACCATCCCCCCCACTAGCGGGATACTGGAATGAGCAGTTCTTC. Translation gives CASGPSPPLAGYWNEQFF.

Only a few counts were recorded for this clonotype. The CDR3 DNA sequence: TGTGCCAGCAGTGCGCGGACCAGGGGAAGCTCCTACAATGAGCAGTTCTTC. Protein product: CASSARTRGSSYNEQFF. The chain has TRBV28 and TRBJ2-1; D might be TRBD1 (6 bases). This CDR3 is built from 17 residues. V dropped 5 bases and J dropped 0 bases, with 17 bases sitting between them. Germline V gene lookup returns CDR1 MDHEN and CDR2 SYDVKM.

This clonotype was seen repeatedly, ten times or more. The chain links TRBV7-9 to TRBJ1-1; D call uncertain. This CDR3 has 14 amino acids. V was trimmed by 1 base and J by 1 base, leaving 7 bases between them. The germline V gene has CDR1 SEHNR and CDR2 FQNEAQ (reference sequence). The CDR3 coding sequence is TGTGCCAGCAGCTTAGACGGTGGGAACACTGAAGCTTTCTTT. The encoded protein is CASSLDGGNTEAFF.

This clonotype was seen ten or more times. The J gene is TRBJ2-7, the V gene TRBV12-3 or TRBV12-4; D is possibly TRBD2 (5 bases). The CDR3 totals 13 residues. Trimming shortened V by 6 bases and J by 4 bases, and 13 bases separated the two germline ends. The CDR3 DNA is TGTGCCAGCAGCCTTTCCGGAGGTTACGAGCAGTACTTC. It specifies CASSLSGGYEQYF.

This clonotype was recorded at least ten times. This rearrangement joins TRBV29-1 to TRBJ1-2, with 9 bases identical to TRBD1. V dropped 7 bases and J dropped 4; count of bases not matched to a gene: 13. CDR1 SQVTM and CDR2 ANQGSEA come from the germline V gene. The CDR3 spans 15 residues. The CDR3 sequence is CSATGTGRISYGYTF. CDR3 in DNA: TGCAGCGCAACCGGGACAGGGAGAATTAGCTATGGCTACACCTTC.

This clonotype was seen repeatedly, ten times or more. The J gene is TRBJ1-1, the V gene TRBV29-1; tentative D call: TRBD1 (6 bases). V gave up 4 bases and J gave up 1 base, with 10 bases separating them. The CDR3 length is 13 residues. Germline V gene sequence: CDR1 SQVTM, CDR2 ANQGSEA. CDR3 amino acids: CSVAGGQNTEAFF. CDR3 coding DNA: TGCAGCGTTGCGGGGGGCCAGAACACTGAAGCTTTCTTT.

This clonotype appeared many times. This chain uses TRBV5-1 with TRBJ2-7; TRBD1 aligns across 10 bases. The CDR3 totals 14 residues. The germline V gene has CDR1 SGHRS and CDR2 YFSETQ. The V gene end was trimmed by 4 bases and the J gene end by 5 bases; junction bases not matched to a gene: 6. In DNA form, the CDR3 reads TGCGCCAGCAGCCCGGGACAGGGGTTTCACGAGCAGTACTTC. This encodes CASSPGQGFHEQYF.

The gene calls are TRBV20-1 and TRBJ1-5; 8 bases are a match to TRBD1. CDR3 length: 13 amino acids. Trimming cost V 7 bases and J 3 bases; bases outside gene matches: 5. Germline V gene lookup returns CDR1 DFQATT and CDR2 SNEGSKA (reference sequence). The CDR3 protein is CSGLTGDNQPQHF. CDR3 nucleotide sequence: TGCAGTGGACTGACAGGGGACAATCAGCCCCAGCATTTT.

This clonotype was recorded at least ten times. J is TRBJ2-1 and V is TRBV5-1; D is unresolved. V was cut by 0 bases and J by 8 bases, with 6 bases left in between. Per germline, CDR1 SGHRS and CDR2 YFSETQ. The CDR3 is made up of 12 amino acids. CDR3 nucleotides: TGCGCCAGCAGCTTGGTTCCTGATGAGCAGTTCTTC. Its protein product is CASSLVPDEQFF. Drawing the rest from reference TRBV5-1 and TRBJ2-1, the complete variable domain is KAGVTQTPRYLIKTRGQQVTLSCSPISGHRSVSWYQQTPGQGLQFLFEYFSETQRNKGNFPGRFSGRQFSNSRSEMNVSTLELGDSALYLCASSLVPDEQFFGPGTRLTVL.

Many counts were recorded for this clonotype. V is TRBV20-1 and J is TRBJ2-1, with no clear D. Germline CDR1 and CDR2: DFQATT and SNEGSKA (reference sequence). CDR3 length: 17 amino acids. V was cut by 5 bases and J by 0 bases, with 20 bases left in between. The chain's CDR3 is CSAFLGRAHSSYNEQFF. In DNA form, the CDR3 reads TGCAGTGCTTTTCTAGGCCGTGCACACAGCTCCTACAATGAGCAGTTCTTC.